This T cell receptor (beta chain) derives from a study of CD8+ T cells in alopecia areata. On this clone: The target antigen is unknown. Other DNA sequences in the sample encode the same CDR3.

The CDR3 length is 15 residues. Germline assignment: CDR1 SGDLS and CDR2 YYNGEE. Trimming shortened V by 0 bases and J by 0 bases, and 8 bases separated the two germline ends. Treatment here: oral pan-JAK inhibitor, 5-10 mg twice daily. Peripheral blood samples and lesional scalp punch biopsies were obtained from alopecia areata patients. The sequencing template was cDNA reverse transcribed from extracted RNA. Some clones are missing from TCRdb's copy, which holds only in-frame ones; the method was immunoSEQ multiplex PCR. The table records 120,000 or so clones, over 55% of them present only once. The study's findings and limits: Normal skin's resident alphabeta T cells are sequenced alongside lesional scalp T cells.

Sequenced material: CD4+ T cells sorted from blood, taken at week 4, from a patient treated with tofacitinib. This TCR derives from a human donor with alopecia areata. The chain joins TRBV9 to TRBJ2-3; D is undetermined. CDR3 loop: CASSVVGSSTDTQYF. DNA of the CDR3: TGTGCCAGCAGCGTAGTCGGCAGTAGCACAGATACGCAGTATTTT.